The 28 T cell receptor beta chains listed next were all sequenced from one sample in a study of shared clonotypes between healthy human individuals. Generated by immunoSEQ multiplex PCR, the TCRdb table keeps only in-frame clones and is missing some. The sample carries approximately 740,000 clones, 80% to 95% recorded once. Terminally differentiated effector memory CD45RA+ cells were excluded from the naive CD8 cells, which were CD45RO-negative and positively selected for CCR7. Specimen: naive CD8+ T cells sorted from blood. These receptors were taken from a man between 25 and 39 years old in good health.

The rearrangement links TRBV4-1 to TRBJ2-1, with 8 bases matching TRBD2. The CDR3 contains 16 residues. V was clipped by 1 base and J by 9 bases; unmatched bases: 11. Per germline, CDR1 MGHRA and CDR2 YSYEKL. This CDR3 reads CASSQVEAGVLVEQFF. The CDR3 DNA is TGCGCCAGCAGCCAAGTGGAAGCGGGAGTTTTGGTTGAGCAGTTCTTC.

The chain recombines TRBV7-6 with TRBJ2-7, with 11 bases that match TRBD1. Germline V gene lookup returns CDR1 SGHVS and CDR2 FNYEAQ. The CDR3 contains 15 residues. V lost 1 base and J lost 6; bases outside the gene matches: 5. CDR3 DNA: TGTGCCAGCAGCTTAGAAATTGGGACAGGGGGCGAGCAGTACTTC. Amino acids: CASSLEIGTGGEQYF.

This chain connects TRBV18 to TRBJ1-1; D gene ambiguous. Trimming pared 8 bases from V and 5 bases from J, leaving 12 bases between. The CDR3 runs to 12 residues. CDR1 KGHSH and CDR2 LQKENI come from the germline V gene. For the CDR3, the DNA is TGTGCCAGCCACGACTGGGGAACTGAAGCTTTCTTT. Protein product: CASHDWGTEAFF. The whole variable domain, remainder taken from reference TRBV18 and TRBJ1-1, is NAGVMQNPRHLVRRRGQEARLRCSPMKGHSHVYWYRQLPEEGLKFMVYLQKENIIDESGMPKERFSAEFPKEGPSILRIQQVVRGDSAAYFCASHDWGTEAFFGQGTRLTVV.

The CDR3 loop is CASSEWGGSDSYEQYF. The CDR3 bases are TGTGCCAGCAGTGAATGGGGCGGGTCAGACTCCTACGAGCAGTACTTC. J is TRBJ2-7 and V is TRBV2, with D possibly called TRBD1 or TRBD2 (5 bases each). This CDR3 region has 16 residues. Germline CDR1 reads SNHLY; CDR2 reads FYNNEI. V lost 2 bases to trimming and J lost 0 bases, with 14 bases between them.

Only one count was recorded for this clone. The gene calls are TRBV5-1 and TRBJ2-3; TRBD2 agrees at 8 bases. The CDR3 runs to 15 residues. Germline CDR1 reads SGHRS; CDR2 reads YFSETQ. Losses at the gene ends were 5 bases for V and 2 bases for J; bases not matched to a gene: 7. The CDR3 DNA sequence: TGCGCCAGCAGGCCGTTTAGCGGGGACACAGATACGCAGTATTTT. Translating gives CASRPFSGDTDTQYF.

The CDR3 DNA is TGCAGCGTTCAGATGCCTTTGGAGGCCTACGAGCAGTACTTC. It yields the protein CSVQMPLEAYEQYF. This chain joins TRBV29-1 and TRBJ2-7; possible D gene TRBD2, 5 bases. The length of the CDR3 is 14 residues. V was trimmed by 5 bases and J by 2 bases, leaving 16 bases between them. CDR1 and CDR2 (germline): SQVTM, ANQGSEA.

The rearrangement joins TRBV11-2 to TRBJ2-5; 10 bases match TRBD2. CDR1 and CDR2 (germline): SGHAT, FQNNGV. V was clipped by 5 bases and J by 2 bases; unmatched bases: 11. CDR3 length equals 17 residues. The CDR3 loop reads CASSPGSTSGQQETQYF. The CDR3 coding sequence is TGTGCCAGCAGCCCCGGTTCGACTAGCGGGCAACAAGAGACCCAGTACTTC.

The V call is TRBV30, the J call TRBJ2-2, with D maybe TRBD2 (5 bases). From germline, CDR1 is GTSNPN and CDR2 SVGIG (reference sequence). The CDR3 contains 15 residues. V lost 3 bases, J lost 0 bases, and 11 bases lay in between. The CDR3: CAWRPGITNTGELFF. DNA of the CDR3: TGTGCCTGGAGACCGGGAATAACGAACACCGGGGAGCTGTTTTTT.

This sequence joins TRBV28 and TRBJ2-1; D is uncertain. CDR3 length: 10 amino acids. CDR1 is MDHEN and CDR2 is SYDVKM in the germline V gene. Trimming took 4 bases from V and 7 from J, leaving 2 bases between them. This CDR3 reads CASSWNEQFF. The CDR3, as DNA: TGTGCCAGCAGTTGGAATGAGCAGTTCTTC.

The CDR3 DNA reads TGTGCCAGCAGGAGGGACTCCTACGAGCAGTACTTC. Its translation: CASRRDSYEQYF. The chain is built from TRBV7-9 and TRBJ2-7; weak D call: TRBD2 (5 bases). This CDR3 has 12 residues. V lost 6 bases, J lost 0 bases, and 6 bases lay in between. Germline CDR1 and CDR2: SEHNR and FQNEAQ (reference sequence).

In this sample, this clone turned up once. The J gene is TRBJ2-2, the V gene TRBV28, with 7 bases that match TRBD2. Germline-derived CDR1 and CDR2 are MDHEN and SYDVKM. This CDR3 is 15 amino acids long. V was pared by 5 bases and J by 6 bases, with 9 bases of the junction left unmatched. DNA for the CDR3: TGTGCCAGCAGTCCCGCGGGGGATAACCCCGGGGAGCTGTTTTTT. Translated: CASSPAGDNPGELFF.

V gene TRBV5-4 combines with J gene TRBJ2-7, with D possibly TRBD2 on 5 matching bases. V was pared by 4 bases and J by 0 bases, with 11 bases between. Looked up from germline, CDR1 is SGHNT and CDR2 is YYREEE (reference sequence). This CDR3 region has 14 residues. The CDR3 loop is CASSAVGSSYEQYF. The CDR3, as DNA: TGTGCCAGCAGCGCGGTGGGGAGCTCCTACGAGCAGTACTTC.

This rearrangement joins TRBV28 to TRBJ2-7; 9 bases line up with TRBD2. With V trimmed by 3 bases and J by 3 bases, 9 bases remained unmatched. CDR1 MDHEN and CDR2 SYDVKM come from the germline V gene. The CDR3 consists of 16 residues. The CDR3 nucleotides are TGTGCCAGCAGTTTGTTCGGGCGGGAGGGGTACTACGAGCAGTACTTC. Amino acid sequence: CASSLFGREGYYEQYF.

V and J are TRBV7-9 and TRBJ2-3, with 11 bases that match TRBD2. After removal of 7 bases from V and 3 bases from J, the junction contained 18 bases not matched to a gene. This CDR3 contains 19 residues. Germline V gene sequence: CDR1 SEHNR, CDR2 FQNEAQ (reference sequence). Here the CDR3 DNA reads TGTGCCAGCACCTATCCAAATTCGGGACTAGCGGTGGGGACAGATACGCAGTATTTT. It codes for CASTYPNSGLAVGTDTQYF.

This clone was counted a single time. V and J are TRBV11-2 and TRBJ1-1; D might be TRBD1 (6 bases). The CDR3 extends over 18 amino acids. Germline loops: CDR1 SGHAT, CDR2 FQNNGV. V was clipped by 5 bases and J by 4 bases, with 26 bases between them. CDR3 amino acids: CASSPRGGGGPGATEAFF. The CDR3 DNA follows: TGTGCCAGCAGCCCTAGAGGGGGGGGCGGTCCTGGGGCCACTGAAGCTTTCTTT.

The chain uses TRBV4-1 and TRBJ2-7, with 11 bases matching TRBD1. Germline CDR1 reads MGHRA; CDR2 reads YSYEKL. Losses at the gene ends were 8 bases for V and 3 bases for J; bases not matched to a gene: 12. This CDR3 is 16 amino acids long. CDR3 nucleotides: TGCGCCAGCTCTCCCCTAGGGACAGGGGGGAGCTACGAGCAGTACTTC. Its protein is CASSPLGTGGSYEQYF.

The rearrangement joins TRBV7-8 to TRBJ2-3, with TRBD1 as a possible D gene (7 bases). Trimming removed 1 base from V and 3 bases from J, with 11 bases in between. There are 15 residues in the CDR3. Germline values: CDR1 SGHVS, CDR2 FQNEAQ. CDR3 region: CASSLVQGGTDTQYF. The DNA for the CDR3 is TGTGCCAGCAGCTTAGTCCAGGGGGGTACAGATACGCAGTATTTT. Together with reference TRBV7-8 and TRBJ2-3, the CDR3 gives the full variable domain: GAGVSQSPRYKVAKRGQDVALRCDPISGHVSLFWYQQALGQGPEFLTYFQNEAQLDKSGLPSDRFFAERPEGSVSTLKIQRTQQEDSAVYLCASSLVQGGTDTQYFGPGTRLTVL.

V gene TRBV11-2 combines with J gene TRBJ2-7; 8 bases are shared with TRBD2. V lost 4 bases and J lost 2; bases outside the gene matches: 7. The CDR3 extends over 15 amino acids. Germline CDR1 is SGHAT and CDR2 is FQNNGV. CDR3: CASSSHGGGTYEQYF. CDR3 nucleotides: TGTGCCAGCAGCTCTCACGGGGGGGGAACCTACGAGCAGTACTTC.

The CDR3 sequence is CASSHSTMNTEAFF. The CDR3 DNA reads TGTGCCAGCAGCCATTCCACAATGAACACTGAAGCTTTCTTT. The V and J genes are TRBV9 and TRBJ1-1; D is unresolved. Trimming shortened V by 4 bases and J by 0 bases, and 10 bases separated the two germline ends. The CDR3 contains 14 residues. Germline CDR1 reads SGDLS; CDR2 reads YYNGEE. Supplemented by reference TRBV9 and TRBJ1-1, the full variable domain reads DSGVTQTPKHLITATGQRVTLRCSPRSGDLSVYWYQQSLDQGLQFLIQYYNGEERAKGNILERFSAQQFPDLHSELNLSSLELGDSALYFCASSHSTMNTEAFFGQGTRLTVV.

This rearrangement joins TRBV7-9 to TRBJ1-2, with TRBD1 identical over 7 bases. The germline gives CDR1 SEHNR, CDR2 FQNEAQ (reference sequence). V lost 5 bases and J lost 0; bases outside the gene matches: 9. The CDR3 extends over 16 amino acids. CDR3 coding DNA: TGTGCCAGCAGCCTTAGACAGGGCTACGCTAACTATGGCTACACCTTC. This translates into CASSLRQGYANYGYTF.

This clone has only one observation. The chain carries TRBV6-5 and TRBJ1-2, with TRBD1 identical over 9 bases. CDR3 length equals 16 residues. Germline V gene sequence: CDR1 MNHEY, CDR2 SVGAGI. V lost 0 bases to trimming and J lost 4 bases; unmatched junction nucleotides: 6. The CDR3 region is CASSYSRGDRAYGYTF. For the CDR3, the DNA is TGTGCCAGCAGTTACTCGAGAGGGGACAGGGCCTATGGCTACACCTTC.

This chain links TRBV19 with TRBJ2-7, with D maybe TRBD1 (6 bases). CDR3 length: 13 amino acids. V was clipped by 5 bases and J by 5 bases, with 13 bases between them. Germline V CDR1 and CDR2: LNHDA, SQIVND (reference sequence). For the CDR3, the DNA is TGTGCCAGTAGTCACATAGGGGGTAACGAGCAGTACTTC. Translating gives CASSHIGGNEQYF.

CDR3 amino acids: CASSQAKTGFYGYTF. CDR3 DNA: TGTGCCAGCAGCCAAGCCAAGACAGGGTTCTATGGCTACACCTTC. V is TRBV14 and J is TRBJ1-2, with TRBD1 matching over 7 bases. Germline lookup yields CDR1 SGHDN and CDR2 FVKESK. The CDR3 is made up of 15 amino acids. The V and J ends lost 1 base and 4 bases, in that order; junction bases with no gene match: 6. Together with reference TRBV14 and TRBJ1-2, the CDR3 gives the full variable domain: EAGVTQFPSHSVIEKGQTVTLRCDPISGHDNLYWYRRVMGKEIKFLLHFVKESKQDESGMPNNRFLAERTGGTYSTLKVQPAELEDSGVYFCASSQAKTGFYGYTFGSGTRLTVV.

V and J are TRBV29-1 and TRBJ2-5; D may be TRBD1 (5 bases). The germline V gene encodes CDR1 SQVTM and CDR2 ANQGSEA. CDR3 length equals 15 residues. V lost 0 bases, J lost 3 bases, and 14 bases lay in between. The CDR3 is CSVEDPTTEEETQYF. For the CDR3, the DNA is TGCAGCGTTGAAGACCCCACGACAGAGGAAGAGACCCAGTACTTC. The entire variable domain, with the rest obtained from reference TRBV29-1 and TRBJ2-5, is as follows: SAVISQKPSRDICQRGTSLTIQCQVDSQVTMMFWYRQQPGQSLTLIATANQGSEATYESGFVIDKFPISRPNLTFSTLTVSNMSPEDSSIYLCSVEDPTTEEETQYFGPGTRLLVL.

The CDR3 DNA reads as TGTGCCAGCAGCTTTGGGGGGCAACCCTACGAGCAGTACTTC. Residues: CASSFGGQPYEQYF. This rearrangement joins TRBV11-2 to TRBJ2-7; D possibly uses TRBD1 or TRBD2 (6 bases each). This CDR3 is 14 amino acids long. V shed 3 bases and J shed 2 bases, with 11 bases lying between them. CDR1 and CDR2 (germline): SGHAT, FQNNGV.

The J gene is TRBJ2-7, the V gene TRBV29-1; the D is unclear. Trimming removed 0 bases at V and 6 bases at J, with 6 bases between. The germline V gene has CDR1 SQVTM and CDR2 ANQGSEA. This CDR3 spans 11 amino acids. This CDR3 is CSVEEQGEQYF. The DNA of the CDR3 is TGCAGCGTTGAAGAGCAAGGCGAGCAGTACTTC.

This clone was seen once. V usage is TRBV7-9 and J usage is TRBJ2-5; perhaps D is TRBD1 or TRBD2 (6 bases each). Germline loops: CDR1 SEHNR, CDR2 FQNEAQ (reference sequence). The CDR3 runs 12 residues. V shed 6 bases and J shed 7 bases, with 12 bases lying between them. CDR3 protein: CASRGGMWTQYF. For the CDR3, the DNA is TGTGCCAGCAGGGGGGGCATGTGGACCCAGTACTTC.

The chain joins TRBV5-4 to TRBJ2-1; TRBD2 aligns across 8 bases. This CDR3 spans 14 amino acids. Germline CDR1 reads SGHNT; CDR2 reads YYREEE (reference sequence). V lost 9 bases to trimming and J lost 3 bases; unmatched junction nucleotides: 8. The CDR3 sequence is CATERLAGYNEQFF. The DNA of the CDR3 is TGTGCCACGGAAAGGCTAGCGGGCTACAATGAGCAGTTCTTC.